The clone carrying this TCR delta chain has a handful of counts. Its antigen is currently unknown. The V gene end was trimmed by 2 bases and the J gene end by 0 bases; junction bases not matched to a gene: 22. The CDR3 loop spans 23 amino acids. Germline V lookup: CDR1 TSWWSYY, CDR2 QGS. The template was reverse-transcribed extracted RNA. Pooled V-gene forward primers with one constant-region reverse primer generated the CDR3 amplicons by multiplex PCR. TCRdb applied CATT to the multiplex PCR reads for clone calling. Of some 19,000 delta-chain clones in the sample, more than 8% were seen once. This specimen comes from a study of Vδ1+ human thymocytes. The study, taken as a whole, reports: Thymic TRG and TRD repertoires appeared highly polyclonal. Bulk data may be misread because of unexpected Vdelta2 sequences. Despite high sort purity, approximately 21% of thymic T cell receptor delta sequences were Vdelta2.

The chain uses TRDV1 and TRDJ1; 12 positions agree with TRDD3. This receptor was taken from a child younger than two who had congenital heart surgery. Sequencing was carried out using Vdelta1+ gamma-delta thymocytes from the thymus. The subset denotes: FACS-sorted CD3+ TCRalphabeta- TCRVdelta1+ TCRVdelta2- thymocytes. This CDR3 reads CALGEGAFLGDTRTEAYTDKLIF. The CDR3 DNA reads TGTGCTCTTGGGGAAGGGGCCTTCCTGGGGGATACGCGTACCGAAGCATACACCGATAAACTCATCTTT.